Described below is a single TCR beta chain sequence and its context. The entry originates in a study of blood T cell repertoires in COVID-19. Turning to the study itself: Some COVID-19 samples were acute and others convalescent; all came from the United States, Italy and Spain. The analysed material was cDNA or gDNA that came from T cells, B-cell-depleted T cells, or PBMCs.

Authors' analysis steps: It was from reference gene primer amplification that nucleated cell counts were estimated. Using immunoSEQ multiplex PCR, the repertoire was profiled, and TCRdb retains in-frame clones only, with some absent. From that table come the V and J calls and clone size; the DNA was used to work out D and trimming. The sample carries roughly 200,000 clones, approximately 84% recorded once. Trimming cost V 5 bases and J 5 bases; bases outside gene matches: 5. Germline CDR1 SGHTA, CDR2 FQGNSA. The CDR3 length is 15 residues. Sequencing was performed on peripheral blood. This chain connects TRBV7-2 to TRBJ2-2; 10 positions match TRBD2. The clonotype comes from an elderly man with acute or convalescent COVID-19. This chain's CDR3 is CASSQAGGWTGELFF. CDR3 bases: TGTGCCAGCAGCCAAGCGGGAGGGTGGACCGGGGAGCTGTTTTTT.